This is a list of T cell receptor beta chains from one sample in a study of T cells in Graves' hyperthyroidism and ophthalmopathy. TCRdb redid the calling of the multiplex PCR reads with MiXCR, one entry per CDR3 protein. The repertoire includes about 360,000 distinct CDR3 sequences, approximately 13% of them detected once, and about 9.1% sits in the top ten. The material sequenced was blood. Receptor source: a young woman with Graves' hyperthyroidism. The CDR3 runs from the conserved cysteine through the conserved F or W. A D gene is named only where the DNA matches it firmly. Size is omitted from some rows. Given values are once, few, many or a class for expanded clones.

J: TRBJ2-1; V: TRBV7-2; D: TRBD2; size: few; DNA: TGTGCCAGCAGCCCCCGAAGCGGGGGCTACAATGAGCAGTTCTTC; CDR3: CASSPRSGGYNEQFF
J: TRBJ2-2; V: TRBV7-9; D: .; size: few; DNA: TGTGCCAGCAGCTTAGGGGCACGGGAGCTGTTTTTT; CDR3: CASSLGARELFF
J: TRBJ2-7; V: TRBV12-3/TRBV12-4; D: TRBD1; size: .; DNA: TGTGCCAGCAGGGGGACGCCGGGACAGGGCTCCTACGAGCAGTACTTC; CDR3: CASRGTPGQGSYEQYF
J: TRBJ1-2; V: TRBV7-8; D: TRBD1; size: .; DNA: TGTGCCAGCAGCCCGGGACAGGGGAACACTAACTATGGCTACACCTTC; CDR3: CASSPGQGNTNYGYTF
J: TRBJ2-7; V: TRBV11-1; D: TRBD2; size: .; DNA: TGTGCCAGCAGCTCAGGACTAGCGGGGCGACCCTACGAGCAGTACTTC; CDR3: CASSSGLAGRPYEQYF
J: TRBJ2-7; V: TRBV2; D: .; size: many; DNA: TGTGCCAGCGAGAGTTACGAGCAGTACTTC; CDR3: CASESYEQYF
J: TRBJ1-6; V: TRBV28; D: .; size: few; DNA: TGTGCCAGCAGTTTAGGGGGGGCGGGTCATAATTCACCCCTCCACTTT; CDR3: CASSLGGAGHNSPLHF
J: TRBJ2-3; V: TRBV9; D: .; size: .; DNA: TGTGCCAGCAGCGACGGGGTTGGAGATACGCAGTATTTT; CDR3: CASSDGVGDTQYF
J: TRBJ1-2; V: TRBV20-1; D: TRBD1; size: many; DNA: TGCAGTGCTAGAGCTCGGCAGGGGGCTAACTATGGCTACACCTTC; CDR3: CSARARQGANYGYTF
J: TRBJ1-3; V: TRBV6-9; D: .; size: .; DNA: TGTGCCAGCAGTTACGCCGTCTCTGGAAACACCATATATTTT; CDR3: CASSYAVSGNTIYF
J: TRBJ2-1; V: TRBV3-1; D: .; size: many; DNA: TGTGCCAGCAGCCGGGGGGACCACAATGAGCAGTTCTTC; CDR3: CASSRGDHNEQFF
J: TRBJ2-1; V: TRBV7-9; D: .; size: .; DNA: TGTGCCAGCAGCAGACCGTACAATGAGCAGTTCTTC; CDR3: CASSRPYNEQFF
J: TRBJ2-3; V: TRBV7-2; D: .; size: many; DNA: TGTGCCAGCAGCTTCGACGCCCCTAGCACAGATACGCAGTATTTT; CDR3: CASSFDAPSTDTQYF
J: TRBJ1-1; V: TRBV28; D: TRBD1; size: many; DNA: TGTGCCAGCAGTTTACCCCGCGCAGGGGGCCGTGCTGAAGCTTTCTTT; CDR3: CASSLPRAGGRAEAFF
J: TRBJ2-2; V: TRBV12-3/TRBV12-4; D: .; size: many; DNA: TGTGCCAGCAGTGATCACACCGGGGAGCTGTTTTTT; CDR3: CASSDHTGELFF
J: TRBJ1-4; V: TRBV6-1; D: .; size: .; DNA: TGTGCCAGCACTAGAAACGGGGGAGCTTATGAAAAACTGTTTTTT; CDR3: CASTRNGGAYEKLFF
J: TRBJ1-1; V: TRBV29-1; D: TRBD1; size: many; DNA: TGCAGCGCCGGATTGAGAACAGGGGGATTTGAAGCTTTCTTT; CDR3: CSAGLRTGGFEAFF
J: TRBJ2-3; V: TRBV20-1; D: .; size: many; DNA: TGCAGTTGGAGGGGGGGAACAGATACGCAGTATTTT; CDR3: CSWRGGTDTQYF
J: TRBJ1-1; V: TRBV7-6; D: TRBD1; size: many; DNA: TGTGCCAGCAGCCAGGGACAGGGGTTAACAGCTTTCTTT; CDR3: CASSQGQGLTAFF
J: TRBJ2-3; V: TRBV11-2; D: .; size: many; DNA: TGTGCCAGCAGCCCGAGACTAGAGGGAATAGATACGCAGTATTTT; CDR3: CASSPRLEGIDTQYF
J: TRBJ2-2; V: TRBV7-9; D: TRBD2; size: many; DNA: TGTGCCAGCAAAGAGCGGGAGGGGATCACCGGGGAGCTGTTTTTT; CDR3: CASKEREGITGELFF
J: TRBJ1-2; V: TRBV19; D: TRBD1; size: few; DNA: TGTGCCGGCGGGGGCCCCCAGGGGGACGGCTACACCTTC; CDR3: CAGGGPQGDGYTF
J: TRBJ1-1; V: TRBV2; D: .; size: many; DNA: TGTGCCAGCAGTGGAGACGTACTCAAAGCTTTCTTT; CDR3: CASSGDVLKAFF
J: TRBJ1-1; V: TRBV4-1; D: .; size: .; DNA: TGCGCCAGCAGCCTCCCGACGCACACGGGTCCTGAAGCTTTCTTT; CDR3: CASSLPTHTGPEAFF
J: TRBJ2-2; V: TRBV12-3/TRBV12-4; D: TRBD2; size: .; DNA: TGTGCCAGCAGTCTAGCGGGAAAAACCGGGGAGCTGTTTTTT; CDR3: CASSLAGKTGELFF
J: TRBJ2-7; V: TRBV19; D: .; size: many; DNA: TGTGCCAGTAGTAACGGGCCAGGAAGGGCGGACGAGCAGTACTTC; CDR3: CASSNGPGRADEQYF
J: TRBJ2-5; V: TRBV19; D: TRBD2; size: .; DNA: TGTGCCAGTAGTCTCCTAGCGGGGGGAAATACTGCTGAGACCCAGTACTTC; CDR3: CASSLLAGGNTAETQYF